The rows below give T cell receptor beta chains drawn from one sample of a study of siplizumab effects on memory and regulatory T cells. Clones were sequenced by immunoSEQ multiplex PCR, and TCRdb holds only the in-frame ones, with some missing. The data contain some 100,000 clones, 94% of them singletons. Sequences were obtained from Tregs sorted from blood. The receptors shown here come from a human donor in good health. The CDR3 runs from the conserved cysteine through the conserved F or W. D genes are given only for firm matches. Clone size is shown for a subset of rows, as once, few, many or a class of expanded clone.

size,J,V,D,CDR3,DNA
few,TRBJ2-3,TRBV29-1,NA,CSVEFILVRETTDTQYF,TGCAGCGTTGAATTTATTTTGGTCCGGGAGACAACAGATACGCAGTATTTT
NA,TRBJ1-2,TRBV5-6,NA,CASSLTGWGYTF,TGTGCCAGCAGCTTGACAGGATGGGGCTACACCTTC
NA,TRBJ2-2,TRBV7-3,NA,CASSLQGTGELFF,TGTGCCAGCAGCTTGCAGGGCACCGGGGAGCTGTTTTTT
NA,TRBJ2-1,TRBV4-2,NA,CASSQDNLAETGSYNEQFF,TGTGCCAGCAGCCAAGATAATCTAGCGGAGACAGGGTCCTACAATGAGCAGTTCTTC
NA,TRBJ1-3,TRBV18,NA,CASSPPGGVSGNTIYF,TGTGCCAGCTCACCACCGGGGGGAGTCTCTGGAAACACCATATATTTT
NA,TRBJ1-2,TRBV27,NA,CASSGSQQWGYGYTF,TGTGCCAGCAGCGGGTCCCAACAATGGGGCTATGGCTACACCTTC
NA,TRBJ2-1,TRBV5-1,NA,CASSFWAVYNEQFF,TGCGCCAGCAGCTTTTGGGCCGTCTACAATGAGCAGTTCTTC
NA,TRBJ2-5,TRBV25-1,TRBD1,CASSESFETGLGTQYF,TGTGCCAGCAGTGAATCATTCGAGACAGGGCTAGGGACCCAGTACTTC
NA,TRBJ2-7,TRBV28,NA,CASSLQGRVYEQYF,TGTGCCAGCAGCCTACAGGGTCGGGTATACGAGCAGTACTTC
NA,TRBJ2-6,TRBV5-4,NA,CASSPSGVSGANVLTF,TGTGCCAGCAGCCCGAGTGGAGTCTCTGGGGCCAACGTCCTGACTTTC
NA,TRBJ1-1,TRBV9,NA,CASRLGAHMNTEAFF,TGTGCCAGCAGACTCGGGGCCCACATGAACACTGAAGCTTTCTTT
once,TRBJ2-7,TRBV7-9,NA,CASSFLGIASQYF,TGTGCCAGCAGCTTTCTGGGAATAGCTTCGCAGTACTTC
NA,TRBJ2-7,TRBV18,TRBD1,CASSPPGQPYEQYF,TGTGCCAGCTCACCGCCGGGACAGCCGTACGAGCAGTACTTC
NA,TRBJ2-1,TRBV30,TRBD2,CASLAGGLVEQFF,TGTGCCTCGTTAGCGGGAGGGCTTGTTGAGCAGTTCTTC
NA,TRBJ2-1,TRBV2,TRBD2,CASGRGLAVVYNEQFF,TGTGCCAGCGGACGGGGACTAGCCGTGGTTTACAATGAGCAGTTCTTC
NA,TRBJ2-5,TRBV6-5,NA,CASSYSKTGRAQTQYF,TGTGCCAGCAGTTACTCGAAAACAGGCAGGGCTCAGACCCAGTACTTC
NA,TRBJ1-6,TRBV30,TRBD1,CAWSPRGQTNSPLHF,TGTGCCTGGAGCCCCAGGGGGCAGACAAATTCACCCCTCCACTTT
NA,TRBJ2-7,TRBV27,NA,CASSSEKQGSYEQYF,TGTGCCAGCAGTTCAGAAAAACAGGGATCCTACGAGCAGTACTTC
NA,TRBJ2-2,TRBV5-1,NA,CASSLVRTGELFF,TGCGCCAGCAGCTTGGTTCGCACCGGGGAGCTGTTTTTT
NA,TRBJ2-7,TRBV11-2,NA,CASSLDRGTGEQYF,TGTGCCAGCAGCTTAGATCGGGGGACGGGTGAGCAGTACTTC
NA,TRBJ1-4,TRBV4-1,NA,CASSQVSQGGEKLFF,TGCGCCAGCAGCCAAGTTTCCCAGGGTGGCGAAAAACTGTTTTTT
NA,TRBJ2-7,TRBV7-8,NA,CASSLEELYEQYF,TGTGCCAGCAGCTTGGAGGAGCTCTACGAGCAGTACTTC
once,TRBJ2-7,TRBV11-2,TRBD1,CASSPQGATYEQYF,TGTGCCAGCAGCCCACAGGGGGCCACCTACGAGCAGTACTTC
NA,TRBJ1-1,TRBV19,NA,CASSTARGRTEAFF,TGTGCCAGTAGTACGGCGAGGGGCCGCACTGAAGCTTTCTTT
NA,TRBJ2-3,TRBV5-1,TRBD2,CASSLVAGGPGDTQYF,TGCGCCAGCAGCTTGGTGGCGGGAGGGCCAGGAGATACGCAGTATTTT
NA,TRBJ2-7,TRBV6-5,TRBD1,CASGTGDFYEQYF,TGTGCCAGTGGGACAGGGGACTTCTACGAGCAGTACTTC
NA,TRBJ1-1,TRBV5-1,NA,CASSTSGSNTEAFF,TGCGCCAGCAGCACCTCAGGGTCAAACACTGAAGCTTTCTTT
NA,TRBJ2-5,TRBV4-2,TRBD2,CASSQETSETQYF,TGTGCCAGCAGCCAGGAGACTAGCGAGACCCAGTACTTC
NA,TRBJ1-1,TRBV29-1,TRBD1,CSVDDRVNTEAFF,TGCAGCGTTGATGACAGGGTGAACACTGAAGCTTTCTTT
NA,TRBJ1-1,TRBV6-5,TRBD1,CASSSWTGAGEAFF,TGTGCCAGCAGTTCCTGGACAGGGGCGGGGGAAGCTTTCTTT
NA,TRBJ1-1,TRBV7-2,NA,CASSLVVGGRTEAFF,TGTGCCAGCAGCTTAGTAGTGGGGGGGCGCACTGAAGCTTTCTTT
once,TRBJ2-5,TRBV7-2,TRBD1,CASSLVYTGGEKTQYF,TGTGCCAGCAGCTTAGTCTACACAGGGGGCGAGAAGACCCAGTACTTC
once,TRBJ2-1,TRBV14,NA,CASSQGPGFAVEQFF,TGTGCCAGCAGCCAAGGGCCAGGATTTGCTGTTGAGCAGTTCTTC
NA,TRBJ1-4,TRBV7-9,NA,CASSLTYSHLHEKLFF,TGTGCCAGCAGCCTAACATACAGCCATTTGCATGAAAAACTGTTTTTT
once,TRBJ2-7,TRBV5-6,NA,CASSRAIGAVQYF,TGTGCCAGCAGCCGGGCGATCGGGGCGGTGCAGTACTTC
NA,TRBJ2-2,TRBV6-6,NA,CASSLGGLNTGELFF,TGTGCCAGCAGTTTGGGGGGGCTGAACACCGGGGAGCTGTTTTTT
NA,TRBJ1-6,TRBV28,TRBD1,CASSPGQGNSPLHF,TGTGCCAGCAGTCCAGGACAGGGGAATTCACCCCTCCACTTT
NA,TRBJ1-5,TRBV10-2,NA,CASSESPGNSNQPQHF,TGCGCCAGCAGTGAGTCTCCGGGGAATAGCAATCAGCCCCAGCATTTT
NA,TRBJ2-7,TRBV25-1,TRBD1,CASSEDRAGTGGREYF,TGTGCCAGCAGTGAAGATAGGGCAGGGACAGGGGGACGGGAGTACTTC
once,TRBJ2-3,TRBV5-1,TRBD1,CASSLDGTATQYF,TGCGCCAGCAGCTTGGACGGGACAGCTACGCAGTATTTT
NA,TRBJ2-7,TRBV18,NA,CASSPHSGGSYEQYF,TGTGCCAGCTCACCTCATTCGGGTGGATCCTACGAGCAGTACTTC
NA,TRBJ2-6,TRBV18,TRBD2,CASSPGLAGSSGANVLTF,TGTGCCAGCTCGCCCGGACTAGCGGGAAGCTCTGGGGCCAACGTCCTGACTTTC
once,TRBJ2-1,TRBV5-8,TRBD2,CASSLRFIASGSYNEQFF,TGTGCCAGCAGCTTGAGATTTATCGCTAGCGGGAGTTACAATGAGCAGTTCTTC
NA,TRBJ2-7,TRBV5-1,NA,CASSPYLHNYEQYF,TGCGCCAGCAGCCCCTACCTTCATAACTACGAGCAGTACTTC
NA,TRBJ2-7,TRBV7-8,TRBD2,CASSVGLAVYEQYF,TGTGCCAGCAGCGTGGGCCTAGCGGTCTACGAGCAGTACTTC
NA,TRBJ2-7,TRBV5-1,TRBD1,CASSNQPGGYYEQYF,TGCGCCAGCAGTAACCAACCAGGGGGCTATTACGAGCAGTACTTC
once,TRBJ1-5,TRBV27,TRBD1,CASRYTGAYSNQPQHF,TGTGCCAGCAGGTATACAGGGGCCTATAGCAATCAGCCCCAGCATTTT
once,TRBJ2-1,TRBV28,TRBD2,CASSYSGLAKNEQFF,TGTGCCAGCAGCTACTCGGGACTAGCGAAAAATGAGCAGTTCTTC
once,TRBJ2-5,TRBV15,TRBD1,CATSRVRQGPTQYF,TGTGCCACCAGCAGAGTACGACAGGGGCCGACCCAGTACTTC
NA,TRBJ2-1,TRBV19,TRBD1,CASSTPLVRGGPGFYNEQFF,TGTGCCAGTAGTACCCCCTTGGTGAGAGGGGGCCCAGGTTTCTACAATGAGCAGTTCTTC
few,TRBJ1-5,TRBV5-6,NA,CASSGGGFRDPAQPQHF,TGTGCCAGCAGCGGTGGGGGGTTCCGGGACCCCGCTCAGCCCCAGCATTTT
NA,TRBJ2-6,TRBV27,TRBD2,CASSRTSGFYSGANVLTF,TGTGCCAGCAGCCGGACTAGCGGATTCTACTCTGGGGCCAACGTCCTGACTTTC
NA,TRBJ2-5,TRBV18,NA,CASSRGAFGDNLQETQYF,TGTGCCAGCTCACGGGGGGCGTTCGGCGACAATCTCCAAGAGACCCAGTACTTC
NA,TRBJ1-5,TRBV2,NA,CASRAGQTRAQHF,TGTGCCAGCAGGGCGGGGCAGACCAGGGCCCAGCATTTT
NA,TRBJ2-3,TRBV19,NA,CASSIHRFTYTQYF,TGTGCCAGTAGTATTCATCGGTTTACTTATACGCAGTATTTT
NA,TRBJ2-5,TRBV5-6,TRBD1,CASSWTGVQETQYF,TGTGCCAGCAGTTGGACAGGGGTGCAAGAGACCCAGTACTTC